The 32 T cell receptor beta chains below all came from one sample that was sequenced in a study of metastatic and nonmetastatic thyroid tumors. TCRdb reanalyzed the PCR reads with MiXCR. The sample lists approximately 35,000 clones; 35% to 40% were seen once. Before thyroid surgery, none of the patients had received any treatment. Sequences were obtained from tumor tissue. These receptors came from a female donor with papillary thyroid cancer or a benign thyroid nodule (not recorded which). Some clones in this sample may be carry-over from other donors' samples.

This chain joins TRBV12-3 or TRBV12-4 and TRBJ2-7; TRBD1 is a possible D gene (6 bases). Trimming shortened V by 7 bases and J by 3 bases, and 13 bases separated the two germline ends. The CDR3 is made up of 13 amino acids. The CDR3 loop reads CASTLDSHYEQYF. In DNA, the CDR3 is TGTGCCAGCACCTTGGACAGCCACTACGAGCAGTACTTC.

This clone was seen more than once but under ten times. V usage is TRBV24-1 and J usage is TRBJ2-2; 7 positions agree with TRBD1. The germline CDR1 and CDR2 sequences are KGHDR and SFDVKD. The CDR3 consists of 16 residues. J gave up 0 bases and V 2 bases, and 2 bases lay outside the gene matches. The CDR3 DNA reads as TGTGCCACCAGTGATTACAGGGGTTCGAACACCGGGGAGCTGTTTTTT. This translates into CATSDYRGSNTGELFF.

To note about this clone: One end of the junction varies from germline; a read error may be responsible. The chain has TRBV6-1 and TRBJ2-5; the D call may be TRBD1 or TRBD2 (5 bases each). Germline lookup yields CDR1 MNHNS and CDR2 SASEGT. The CDR3 has 13 residues. The CDR3 region has the DNA TGTGCCGGCAGTCGGCTGGGGGAGGAGACCCAGTACTTC. Translation: CAGSRLGEETQYF.

The V gene is TRBV11-2, the J gene TRBJ2-7, with TRBD2 identical over 8 bases. Germline CDR1 is SGHAT and CDR2 is FQNNGV. The CDR3 is made up of 14 amino acids. J was trimmed by 1 base and V by 4 bases; bases with no gene match: 3. CDR3 nucleotides: TGTGCCAGCAGCTCGCAGCGGGAGTCCTACGAGCAGTACTTC. This gives the protein CASSSQRESYEQYF.

This clone has only a few counts. V gene TRBV6-5 combines with J gene TRBJ1-4; no clear D. This CDR3 contains 15 residues. The germline V gene encodes CDR1 MNHEY and CDR2 SVGAGI. V was clipped by 0 bases and J by 7 bases, with 12 bases between them. The CDR3 coding sequence is TGTGCCAGCAGTTACTCGAGGAGGTCTGGTGAAAAACTGTTTTTT. Its translation is CASSYSRRSGEKLFF.

The chain has TRBV20-1 and TRBJ1-2, with TRBD1 matching over 7 bases. Germline V gene sequence: CDR1 DFQATT, CDR2 SNEGSKA (reference sequence). With V trimmed by 1 base and J by 4 bases, 6 bases remained unmatched. This CDR3 region has 14 residues. The CDR3 DNA follows: TGCAGTGCTAGAGGTGCAGGGGGGATCTATGGCTACACCTTC. Encoded protein: CSARGAGGIYGYTF.

This chain joins TRBV6-4 and TRBJ1-5; 8 positions agree with TRBD1. Trimming removed 8 bases from V and 5 bases from J; junction bases left unmatched: 8. This CDR3 has 14 amino acids. Germline-derived CDR1 and CDR2 are MRHNA and SNTAGT. The CDR3 DNA follows: TGTGCCAGCGGAGAGGACAGGGACTATCAGCCCCAGCATTTT. Protein sequence: CASGEDRDYQPQHF.

The count of this clone is one. Here the CDR3 reads CASSLAGGYGYTF. For the CDR3, the DNA is TGTGCCAGCAGCTTGGCAGGCGGGTATGGCTACACCTTC. The rearrangement links TRBV5-4 to TRBJ1-2; D unresolved. The germline gives CDR1 SGHNT, CDR2 YYREEE (reference sequence). Between the trimmed V and J ends, which lost 0 bases and 5 bases, there was a span of 8 bases. The CDR3 length is 13 residues.

The chain employs TRBV18 and TRBJ1-1; 9 bases are shared with TRBD1. The CDR3 runs 12 residues. The J segment lost 8 bases and the V segment lost 6 bases, leaving 4 bases of the junction unmatched. Germline assignment: CDR1 KGHSH and CDR2 LQKENI. CDR3: CASSSDRGEAFF. CDR3 DNA: TGTGCCAGCTCGTCTGACAGGGGGGAAGCTTTCTTT.

This clone was picked up one time. This sequence joins TRBV20-1 and TRBJ1-1; no clear D gene. V lost 6 bases and J 5 bases, leaving 13 bases between the germline ends. The CDR3 runs to 12 residues. The germline gives CDR1 DFQATT, CDR2 SNEGSKA (reference sequence). CDR3 sequence: CSATEGWTEAFF. CDR3 sequence (DNA): TGCAGTGCCACGGAGGGTTGGACTGAAGCTTTCTTT.

The J gene is TRBJ2-7, the V gene TRBV2; D uncertain. V lost 4 bases and J lost 3, with 10 bases in between. The germline V gene encodes CDR1 SNHLY and CDR2 FYNNEI. CDR3 length: 13 amino acids. CDR3 bases: TGTGCCAGCAGTGTTAGCAGATACTACGAGCAGTACTTC. This translates into CASSVSRYYEQYF.

The CDR3 DNA reads as TGTGCCAGCAGTCCCGGACAGGCCTGGGCTGGCTACACCTTC. It is translated as CASSPGQAWAGYTF. The chain is built from TRBV6-1 and TRBJ1-2; TRBD1 matches 7 bases. The CDR3 sequence is 14 residues long. With 5 bases clipped from V and 7 bases from J, the junction kept 10 bases outside the gene matches. Per germline, CDR1 MNHNS and CDR2 SASEGT.

This clone occurred a few times. The V gene is TRBV28, the J gene TRBJ2-5; 7 bases are a match to TRBD1. CDR1 and CDR2 from the germline V gene are MDHEN and SYDVKM. J was trimmed by 5 bases and V by 5 bases; bases with no gene match: 11. The length of the CDR3 is 15 residues. The CDR3 spells CASSPRTGPWETQYF. The CDR3 DNA sequence: TGTGCCAGCAGTCCGAGGACAGGACCTTGGGAGACCCAGTACTTC.

The rearrangement uses TRBV2 and TRBJ1-1; D gene unclear. CDR3 length: 14 amino acids. The V end lost 3 bases, the J end lost 1 base, and 9 bases lay between the germline ends. CDR1 is SNHLY and CDR2 is FYNNEI in the germline V gene. The CDR3 DNA reads as TGTGCCAGCAGTGAGGGGAGGGAGAACACTGAAGCTTTCTTT. Translated, it gives CASSEGRENTEAFF.

This sequence joins TRBV12-3 or TRBV12-4 and TRBJ2-3, with D tentatively TRBD2 (5 bases). The length of the CDR3 is 15 residues. V gave up 2 bases and J gave up 0 bases, with 9 bases separating them. DNA for the CDR3: TGTGCCAGCAGTTTATGGGAGCCTAGCACAGATACGCAGTATTTT. Protein sequence: CASSLWEPSTDTQYF.

This clone was detected many times. The rearrangement joins TRBV11-2 to TRBJ2-3, with unresolved D. V lost 0 bases and J lost 2, with 21 bases in between. Germline V gene sequence: CDR1 SGHAT, CDR2 FQNNGV. The CDR3 contains 19 residues. CDR3 coding DNA: TGTGCCAGCAGCTTAGATCTAAGCCGGGCAGCCAAATCCACAGATACGCAGTATTTT. Its translation: CASSLDLSRAAKSTDTQYF.

The chain carries TRBV5-6 and TRBJ2-7; no reliable D call. This CDR3 is built from 12 residues. Trimming stripped 4 bases from V and 6 bases from J, with 11 bases between. Germline CDR1 reads SGHDT; CDR2 reads YYEEEE. The CDR3 DNA reads TGTGCCAGCAGCCGGACCATCCTCGAGCAGTACTTC. Encoded protein: CASSRTILEQYF.

This clone was observed a handful of times. The V gene is TRBV20-1, the J gene TRBJ2-7; 10 nucleotides line up with TRBD2. The CDR3 extends over 14 amino acids. Germline-derived CDR1 and CDR2 are DFQATT and SNEGSKA (reference sequence). The ends lost 6 bases at V and 4 bases at J; junction bases unmatched: 9. As DNA, the CDR3 is TGCAGTGCACTCGGACTAGCGGCGCCGTACGAGCAGTACTTC. Protein: CSALGLAAPYEQYF.

This clone was found a few times. The V call is TRBV6-1, the J call TRBJ2-5; D may be TRBD1 (6 bases). This CDR3 region has 16 residues. V was pared by 1 base and J by 2 bases, with 14 bases between. CDR1 MNHNS and CDR2 SASEGT come from the germline V gene. CDR3 loop: CASSEGGQTLQETQYF. CDR3 nucleotides: TGTGCCAGCAGTGAAGGAGGACAGACATTACAAGAGACCCAGTACTTC.

This clone appeared a few times. This chain's CDR3 is CASSEHTGGLYGYTF. The CDR3 coding sequence is TGTGCCAGCAGTGAACATACAGGGGGACTTTATGGCTACACCTTC. This sequence joins TRBV2 and TRBJ1-2; 8 positions match TRBD1. The J segment lost 5 bases and the V segment lost 2 bases, leaving 7 bases of the junction unmatched. Germline assignment: CDR1 SNHLY and CDR2 FYNNEI. This CDR3 is 15 amino acids long.

The chain combines TRBV12-5 with TRBJ2-7; D possibly uses TRBD1 or TRBD2 (5 bases each). Deletions cut 3 bases from V and 12 bases from J, with 12 bases between. The CDR3 is made up of 11 amino acids. Germline V lookup: CDR1 LGHNT, CDR2 FRNRAP. The CDR3 is CASGFNRDLYF. In nucleotides, the CDR3 is TGTGCTAGTGGTTTCAACCGGGACCTGTACTTC.

The chain combines TRBV30 with TRBJ2-7, with 8 bases identical to TRBD2. Germline V gives CDR1 GTSNPN, CDR2 SVGIG (reference sequence). Trimming at V came to 0 bases and at J to 5 bases, leaving 12 bases not matched to a gene. The CDR3 loop spans 16 amino acids. DNA for the CDR3: TGTGCCTGGAGTGTATGGTGGGCAGGGCGGGAGGACGAGCAGTACTTC. Protein product: CAWSVWWAGREDEQYF.

The V and J genes are TRBV10-3 and TRBJ2-1, with a tentative D call TRBD2 (6 bases). This CDR3 spans 11 amino acids. The ends were cut back, 10 bases at V and 9 bases at J, with 13 bases in the middle. Per the germline V gene, CDR1 is ENHRY and CDR2 is SYGVKD. CDR3 in amino acids: CATAGEVEQFF. For the CDR3, the DNA is TGTGCCACCGCCGGGGAGGTTGAGCAGTTCTTC.

To note about this clone: Other DNA sequences in the same sample also yield this CDR3. The chain employs TRBV27 and TRBJ2-3; 12 nucleotides agree with TRBD2. V gave up 4 bases and J gave up 1 base; unmatched junction bases: 3. The germline CDR1 and CDR2 sequences are MNHEY and SMNVEV (reference sequence). This CDR3 has 16 amino acids. DNA for the CDR3: TGTGCCAGCAGTTCCCGACTAGCGGGAGGCACAGATACGCAGTATTTT. It yields the protein CASSSRLAGGTDTQYF.

The chain carries TRBV6-2 or TRBV6-3 and TRBJ1-6; D unresolved. The V and J ends lost 0 bases and 8 bases respectively, with 14 bases between them. Germline CDR1 and CDR2: MNHEY and SVGEGT. CDR3 length: 16 amino acids. This CDR3 is CASSYSSGVSDSPLHF. CDR3 nucleotide sequence: TGTGCCAGCAGTTACTCCAGTGGGGTCTCCGATTCACCCCTCCACTTT.

This clone has only a few counts. V is TRBV6-5 and J is TRBJ2-3; D may be TRBD1 or TRBD2 (5 bases each). Trimming removed 0 bases at V and 4 bases at J, with 11 bases between. Per germline, CDR1 MNHEY and CDR2 SVGAGI. The CDR3 loop spans 15 amino acids. Here the CDR3 reads CASSYSTGGADTQYF. The CDR3, as DNA: TGTGCCAGCAGTTACTCGACTGGGGGTGCAGATACGCAGTATTTT.

This clone appeared a few times. The sample has other DNA sequences that encode this CDR3 too. The rearrangement links TRBV28 to TRBJ2-7; D possibly matches TRBD1 or TRBD2 (5 bases each). This CDR3 contains 12 residues. Germline V lookup: CDR1 MDHEN, CDR2 SYDVKM. Trimming cost V 6 bases and J 3 bases, with 9 bases left between them. CDR3 residues: CASRAGSYEQYF. The CDR3 DNA reads as TGTGCCAGCAGAGCAGGGAGCTACGAGCAGTACTTC.

This clone was found a few times. The J gene is TRBJ1-2, the V gene TRBV12-5; D is possibly TRBD1 (5 bases). V lost 5 bases and J lost 10, with 17 bases in between. The CDR3 extends over 13 amino acids. From germline, CDR1 is LGHNT and CDR2 FRNRAP. CDR3 residues: CASGVDTISVYTF. The CDR3 bases are TGTGCTAGTGGTGTGGACACCATCAGTGTCTACACCTTC.

The V call is TRBV28, the J call TRBJ2-6; TRBD1 matches 9 bases. The germline CDR1 and CDR2 sequences are MDHEN and SYDVKM. CDR3 length: 15 amino acids. The V gene end was trimmed by 9 bases and the J gene end by 2 bases; junction bases not matched to a gene: 5. DNA for the CDR3: TGTGCCAGTTGGACAGGGGCGACTGGGGCCAACGTCCTGACTTTC. This codes for CASWTGATGANVLTF.

The rearrangement uses TRBV14 and TRBJ2-1; the match to TRBD2 covers 13 bases. The CDR3 covers 15 residues. Germline values: CDR1 SGHDN, CDR2 FVKESK. Unmatched junction bases numbered 7, after V lost 8 bases and J lost 6 bases. CDR3 residues: CASGLAGVGFNEQFF. CDR3 DNA: TGTGCCAGCGGACTAGCGGGAGTTGGATTCAATGAGCAGTTCTTC.

This clone has just a few counts. Other DNA sequences of this sample code for an identical CDR3. The chain employs TRBV6-2 or TRBV6-3 and TRBJ2-7; tentative D call: TRBD2 (5 bases). Trimming removed 4 bases from V and 4 bases from J, with 8 bases in between. The CDR3 runs 12 residues. CDR1 MNHEY and CDR2 SVGEGT come from the germline V gene. The CDR3: CASSWTGYEQYF. The CDR3 region has the DNA TGTGCCAGCAGTTGGACGGGGTACGAGCAGTACTTC.

The gene calls are TRBV6-1 and TRBJ2-1; D gene uncertain. Germline-derived CDR1 and CDR2 are MNHNS and SASEGT. Between the trimmed V and J ends, which lost 5 bases and 10 bases, there was a span of 12 bases. The CDR3 extends over 12 amino acids. For the CDR3, the DNA is TGTGCCAGCAGTTCGAGCTTAGAAGAGCAGTTCTTC. Translating gives CASSSSLEEQFF.